This T cell receptor beta chain was profiled in a study of cytomegalovirus exposure and HLA in healthy donors. CDR3 size: 14 residues. Germline CDR1 GTSNPN, CDR2 SVGIG (reference sequence). The V and J ends lost 2 bases and 2 bases respectively, with 12 bases between them. With 60 Vbeta and 13 Jbeta primers, the PCR was carried out. Repertoires were generated with immunoSEQ multiplex PCR, while TCRdb's copy carries only in-frame clones and drops some. The sample contains some 100,000 clones, roughly 63% of which appear only once. Sequences were obtained from PBMCs. The TCR comes from a woman in her 70s in good health and CMV-seropositive. The chain links TRBV30 to TRBJ1-1; TRBD1 is a possible D gene (5 bases). In DNA, the CDR3 is TGTGCCTGGAGTAGGGAGGGGCAAAACACTGAAGCTTTCTTT. This codes for CAWSREGQNTEAFF.